One TCR beta chain is described in this entry. Data came from immunoSEQ multiplex PCR; TCRdb stores just in-frame clones and leaves some out. The sample contains 20,000 to 25,000 clones, around 90% of which appear only once. The data are from a study of PD-L1 blockade in urothelial cancer. In the study overall: Blood was subjected to analysis at 3 weeks (second dose) and 6 weeks following treatment start.

The CDR3 loop spans 15 amino acids. The sample's time point: peripheral blood 6 weeks after treatment start. This chain connects TRBV21-1 to TRBJ2-3; TRBD2 reflects the table's D call only, with no check against the DNA. TRBV21-1 is a pseudogene locus. This sequence was found in a woman in her sixties or seventies with urothelial cancer. The specimen comprised PBMCs, sampled around atezolizumab (anti-PD-L1) treatment. The CDR3 sequence: CADVVADSSTDTQYF. The DNA for the CDR3 is TGTGCCGACGTGGTGGCGGATTCTAGCACAGATACGCAGTATTTT.